This TCR beta chain appears in the sequencing data of a study of CD4 T cells in relation to SARS-CoV-2 and coronaviruses. Germline loops: CDR1 MNHEY, CDR2 SVGAGI. This CDR3 comprises 15 residues. Trimming pared 10 bases from V and 8 bases from J, leaving 26 bases between. CD4+ T cells from unexposed donors were obtained before the COVID-19 pandemic (2011-2018). After around nine days of culture, CD4+ T cells were isolated. Cells permitting, SARS-CoV-2 S/N and four cold-coronavirus spikes were tested on unexposed-donor CD4+ T cells. Regarding this clone: Its antigen remains unidentified.

The protocol was immunoSEQ multiplex PCR, while the TCRdb copy is restricted to in-frame clones and leaves out a portion. Seen here are more than 20,000 clones, over 60% observed once, and the top ten hold 15% to 20%. The rearrangement uses TRBV6-5 and TRBJ1-2, with a weak D call TRBD1 (6 bases). What was sequenced was CD4+ T cells from PBMCs, cultured in vitro. The clonotype comes from a human donor in good health. CDR3 sequence: CAITERRQGIMGYTF. DNA of the CDR3: TGTGCCATTACGGAAAGGCGCCAGGGGATTATGGGCTACACCTTC.